The rows below give T cell receptor beta chains drawn from one sample of a study of blood T cell repertoires in COVID-19. The protocol was immunoSEQ multiplex PCR, while the TCRdb copy is restricted to in-frame clones and leaves out a portion. The sample has about 76,000 clones; 82% are singletons. The sample taken for sequencing was peripheral blood. The receptors stem from a human donor in a cohort sampled during active COVID-19. The CDR3 runs from the conserved cysteine through the conserved F or W. The D gene is left open where the match is weak. Clone size is given for some rows only: seen once, a few or many times, or a class if the clone is expanded.

V gene,J gene,D gene,clone size,CDR3 protein,CDR3 DNA
TRBV24-1,TRBJ2-5,TRBD1,-,CATSDLTGGRETQYF,TGTGCCACCAGTGATTTAACAGGGGGCCGAGAGACCCAGTACTTC
TRBV5-1,TRBJ1-2,-,few,CASSGGQGQGGYTF,TGCGCCAGCAGCGGCGGCCAGGGCCAGGGGGGCTACACCTTC
TRBV12-5,TRBJ2-3,TRBD2,-,CASGPPAGEFDTQYF,TGTGCTAGTGGTCCCCCAGCGGGGGAATTCGATACGCAGTATTTT
TRBV15,TRBJ1-3,-,few,CATSRTAVSGNTIYF,TGTGCCACCAGCAGGACAGCTGTCTCTGGAAACACCATATATTTT
TRBV6-4,TRBJ2-2,-,-,CASATGNTGELFF,TGTGCCAGCGCTACAGGGAACACCGGGGAGCTGTTTTTT
TRBV5-1,TRBJ2-7,-,-,CASSLQGYEQYF,TGCGCCAGCAGCTTACAGGGATACGAGCAGTACTTC
TRBV4-2,TRBJ2-3,TRBD2,-,CASSQDGSGGRGDTQYF,TGTGCCAGCAGCCAAGATGGTAGCGGGGGGCGAGGAGATACGCAGTATTTT
TRBV9,TRBJ2-1,TRBD2,-,CASSVSAGGSTYNEQFF,TGTGCCAGCAGCGTATCAGCGGGGGGCTCGACTTACAATGAGCAGTTCTTC
TRBV5-1,TRBJ2-1,TRBD1,-,CASSLGAGGAQEEFF,TGCGCCAGCAGCTTGGGGGCAGGGGGCGCCCAGGAGGAGTTCTTC
TRBV5-4,TRBJ1-1,-,-,CASSLVSNTEAFF,TGTGCCAGCAGCTTGGTTTCTAACACTGAAGCTTTCTTT
TRBV19,TRBJ1-4,-,-,CASSTGAEKLFF,TGTGCCAGTAGTACCGGTGCTGAAAAACTGTTTTTT
TRBV6-6,TRBJ2-7,TRBD1,-,CASTDRGQGAYEQYF,TGTGCCAGCACCGACAGGGGACAGGGGGCCTACGAGCAGTACTTC
TRBV5-1,TRBJ2-3,TRBD2,-,CASSFSFGGGAQDTQYF,TGCGCCAGCAGCTTCTCCTTCGGCGGGGGGGCGCAAGATACGCAGTATTTT
TRBV5-1,TRBJ1-2,-,-,CASSLGWGLEIYGYTF,TGCGCCAGCAGCTTGGGGTGGGGGCTCGAAATCTATGGCTACACCTTC
TRBV5-4,TRBJ2-3,TRBD2,-,CASSGTSGPRGGIWYF,TGTGCCAGCAGCGGGACTAGCGGGCCCCGTGGGGGAATTTGGTATTTT
TRBV9,TRBJ1-2,TRBD1,-,CASSVGYQGGFYGYTF,TGTGCCAGCAGCGTAGGGTATCAGGGGGGCTTCTATGGCTACACCTTC
TRBV6-1,TRBJ1-2,-,-,CASSEQNYGYTF,TGTGCCAGCAGTGAGCAGAACTATGGCTACACTTTC
TRBV5-1,TRBJ1-2,TRBD1,-,CASRGGEGAYYGYTF,TGCGCCAGCAGGGGAGGCGAGGGGGCTTACTATGGCTACACCTTC
TRBV19,TRBJ1-6,-,once,CASSGARGSPLHF,TGTGCCAGTAGTGGAGCGAGAGGATCACCCCTCCACTTT
TRBV6-6,TRBJ2-2,TRBD2,-,CATPSGGAAGELFF,TGTGCCACCCCCAGCGGGGGGGCCGCCGGGGAGCTGTTTTTT
TRBV7-8,TRBJ1-1,TRBD1,-,CASTTRTGTPEAFF,TGTGCCAGCACCACAAGGACAGGGACCCCTGAAGCTTTCTTT
TRBV11-1,TRBJ2-3,-,-,CASSLAGKGVGTDTQYF,TGTGCCAGCAGCTTAGCAGGGAAAGGGGTCGGCACAGATACGCAGTATTTT
TRBV5-6,TRBJ1-6,-,-,CASSLNSLNSPLHF,TGTGCCAGCAGCTTGAACAGTTTAAATTCACCCCTCCACTTT
TRBV5-1,TRBJ2-3,TRBD2,-,CASSLESGGFTDTQYF,TGCGCCAGCAGCTTGGAGAGCGGGGGGTTCACAGATACGCAGTATTTT
TRBV4-2,TRBJ2-7,-,-,CASSQETGYEQYF,TGTGCCAGCAGCCAAGAAACGGGATACGAGCAGTACTTC
TRBV11-2,TRBJ1-4,TRBD1,-,CASSSQGGQGEKLFF,TGTGCCAGCAGCTCTCAGGGGGGCCAGGGAGAAAAACTGTTTTTT
TRBV4-2,TRBJ2-7,-,-,CASSQGTSSYEQYF,TGTGCCAGCAGCCAAGGGACATCCTCCTACGAGCAGTACTTC
TRBV27,TRBJ2-7,TRBD1,-,CASSFGTGVEQYF,TGTGCCAGCAGTTTCGGGACAGGGGTCGAGCAGTACTTC
TRBV2,TRBJ1-5,TRBD1,-,CASRVGTGWFQPQHF,TGTGCCAGCAGAGTCGGGACAGGGTGGTTCCAGCCCCAGCATTTT
TRBV30,TRBJ2-7,-,-,CAWSLSPYEQYF,TGTGCCTGGAGTCTGAGTCCTTACGAGCAGTACTTC
TRBV5-1,TRBJ2-1,-,-,CASSFPPGTYSYNEQFF,TGCGCCAGCAGCTTCCCACCCGGGACTTACTCCTACAATGAGCAGTTCTTC
TRBV7-2,TRBJ1-2,-,-,CASSLARADYGYTF,TGTGCCAGCAGCTTAGCCAGGGCGGACTATGGCTACACCTTC
TRBV19,TRBJ1-1,TRBD1,-,CASSMVGDRGANGLGAFF,TGTGCCAGTAGTATGGTGGGGGACAGAGGGGCTAATGGGCTTGGAGCTTTCTTT
TRBV5-4,TRBJ1-6,-,-,CASSSPGATFGDSPLHF,TGTGCCAGCAGCTCCCCGGGAGCCACTTTCGGAGATTCACCCCTCCACTTT
TRBV29-1,TRBJ1-5,-,-,CSAGGGVGNQPQHF,TGCAGCGCCGGCGGGGGGGTGGGCAATCAGCCCCAGCATTTT
TRBV11-1,TRBJ2-2,TRBD1,-,CASSSNQGAHGELFF,TGTGCCAGCAGCTCAAACCAGGGGGCGCACGGGGAGCTGTTTTTT
TRBV9,TRBJ2-7,TRBD1,-,CASSVARDSYEQYF,TGTGCCAGCAGCGTAGCTCGGGACAGCTACGAGCAGTACTTC
TRBV7-9,TRBJ2-7,-,-,CASSLDGAGYEQYF,TGTGCCAGCAGCTTAGATGGGGCGGGGTACGAGCAGTACTTC